These 29 T cell receptor beta chains were sequenced from one sample in a study of CD8+CD57+ T cells in acquired aplastic anemia. CD8+CD57+ cell expansion had been shown by flow cytometry in patients chosen for sequencing. Using genomic DNA as the template, TCR beta VDJ and CDR3 profiling was carried out. TCRdb reprocessed the reads with MiXCR, giving one entry per CDR3 protein. The top ten hold 3.2% of the sample, which has under 200,000 distinct CDR3 sequences, around 43% seen once. The sequencing sample was made of sorted CD4+, CD8+, or CD8+CD57+ T cells (not recorded which) from PBMCs. Every receptor here comes from a human donor with aplastic anemia.

This clonotype was counted only a few times. This rearrangement joins TRBV30 to TRBJ1-5; D remains ambiguous. The germline V and J ends were trimmed by 0 bases and 5 bases, with 17 bases remaining between them. The germline V gene encodes CDR1 GTSNPN and CDR2 SVGIG (reference sequence). The CDR3 loop spans 16 amino acids. The DNA of the CDR3 is TGTGCCTGGAGTGTAGGGTTCGGAGGGCCCTATCAGCCCCAGCATTTT. Translating gives CAWSVGFGGPYQPQHF.

The J gene is TRBJ2-2, the V gene TRBV29-1; possibly TRBD2 for D (5 bases). The V gene lost 8 bases and the J gene lost 4 bases, with 11 bases spanning the gap. The CDR3 loop spans 12 amino acids. Germline V lookup: CDR1 SQVTM, CDR2 ANQGSEA. The CDR3 nucleotides read TGCAGCTTGAGTGGAGGCACCGGGGAGCTGTTTTTT. It is translated as CSLSGGTGELFF.

This clonotype was seen at least ten times. The chain employs TRBV29-1 and TRBJ2-1; D unclear. V shed 1 base and J shed 9 bases, with 10 bases lying between them. Germline V gives CDR1 SQVTM, CDR2 ANQGSEA. This CDR3 has 12 amino acids. Here the CDR3 DNA reads TGCAGCGTTGAAGCTGTGGTTAGTGAGCAGTTCTTC. It yields the protein CSVEAVVSEQFF.

This clonotype was observed at least ten times. J is TRBJ1-3 and V is TRBV4-2; D call uncertain. The CDR3 is 14 residues long. The germline V and J ends were trimmed by 0 bases and 0 bases, with 3 bases remaining between them. Germline lookup yields CDR1 LGHNA and CDR2 YNFKEQ. DNA of the CDR3: TGTGCCAGCAGCCAAGACGTCTCTGGAAACACCATATATTTT. Translated, it gives CASSQDVSGNTIYF.

The chain combines TRBV12-3 or TRBV12-4 with TRBJ2-3; 10 nucleotides line up with TRBD2. V gave up 1 base and J gave up 2 bases; unmatched junction bases: 6. The CDR3 contains 17 residues. The CDR3 DNA is TGTGCCAGCAGTTTAGGGTGGACTAGCGGAAACACAGATACGCAGTATTTT. Its translation: CASSLGWTSGNTDTQYF.

The CDR3 is CASSYGEAGVYNEQFF. The CDR3 coding sequence is TGTGCCAGCAGTTACGGGGAGGCGGGGGTCTATAATGAGCAGTTCTTC. The chain is built from TRBV6-2 or TRBV6-3 and TRBJ2-1; the match to TRBD2 covers 7 bases. There are 16 residues in the CDR3. The V and J ends lost 2 bases and 7 bases, in that order; junction bases with no gene match: 11. Germline V gene lookup returns CDR1 MNHEY and CDR2 SVGEGT.

This clonotype has at least ten counts. This rearrangement joins TRBV20-1 to TRBJ2-1; 9 bases are shared with TRBD2. The V segment lost 3 bases and the J segment 2 bases; nucleotides outside the gene matches: 8. The V gene's germline CDR1 is DFQATT and CDR2 SNEGSKA (reference sequence). The CDR3 consists of 16 residues. The CDR3 sequence: CSARASGGWTYNEQFF. The DNA of the CDR3 is TGCAGTGCTAGGGCAAGCGGGGGGTGGACCTACAATGAGCAGTTCTTC.

This clonotype appeared many times. The chain has TRBV7-2 and TRBJ2-2; D is perhaps TRBD1 or TRBD2 (6 bases each). The CDR3 covers 15 residues. V was pared by 1 base and J by 11 bases, with 17 bases between. Germline V CDR1 and CDR2: SGHTA, FQGNSA. Here the CDR3 DNA reads TGTGCCAGCAGCTTAGAGGGGGGTGGGATCGGAGAGCTGTTTTTT. Protein sequence: CASSLEGGGIGELFF.

There are many counts of this clonotype. CDR3 region: CASSSDSLNYGYTF. In DNA, the CDR3 is TGCGCCAGCAGCTCGGACAGTCTAAACTATGGCTACACCTTC. The genes are TRBV5-1 and TRBJ1-2; weak D call: TRBD1 (6 bases). V lost 3 bases to trimming and J lost 2 bases, with 11 bases between them. CDR3 length: 14 residues. Germline lookup yields CDR1 SGHRS and CDR2 YFSETQ.

About this clonotype itself: One end of the junction varies from germline; a read error may be responsible. V usage is TRBV20-1 and J usage is TRBJ1-2, with D maybe TRBD1 (6 bases). The germline CDR1 and CDR2 sequences are DFQATT and SNEGSKA (reference sequence). The CDR3 runs 13 residues. This chain's CDR3 is CSASRDTNSGYTF. CDR3 in DNA: TGCAGTGCTAGTCGGGACACGAACTCTGGCTACACCTTC.

The chain uses TRBV12-3 or TRBV12-4 and TRBJ1-2; 7 positions match TRBD1. Trimming took 1 base from V and 14 from J; bases not matched to a gene: 7. The CDR3 has 12 residues. For the CDR3, the DNA is TGTGCCAGCAGTTTAGGGACAGGAGTTGGAACCTTC. It translates to CASSLGTGVGTF.

The rearrangement links TRBV2 to TRBJ1-2; D uncertain. Germline CDR1 and CDR2: SNHLY and FYNNEI. This CDR3 comprises 13 residues. The germline V and J ends were trimmed by 6 bases and 0 bases, with 8 bases remaining between them. The CDR3 sequence is CASRAYTNYGYTF. Here the CDR3 DNA reads TGTGCCAGCAGAGCCTATACTAACTATGGCTACACCTTC.

This clonotype showed up just once. The genes are TRBV10-3 and TRBJ1-2; D might be TRBD1 (5 bases). From germline, CDR1 is ENHRY and CDR2 SYGVKD. The CDR3 consists of 14 residues. Deletions cut 10 bases from V and 5 bases from J, with 20 bases between. CDR3 sequence: CASSPGAQRYGYTF. In DNA form, the CDR3 reads TGTGCCAGCAGCCCCGGGGCCCAACGGTATGGCTACACCTTC.

This clonotype was observed once. Given a much more abundant clone one base away, this may be a read error. The chain employs TRBV4-1 and TRBJ2-5, with 8 bases that match TRBD2. The germline gives CDR1 MGHRA, CDR2 YSYEKL. The CDR3 spans 17 residues. With V trimmed by 4 bases and J by 2 bases, 12 bases remained unmatched. The CDR3 protein is CASSRERASGRQETQYF. CDR3 bases: TGCGCCAGCAGCCGAGAACGGGCTAGCGGGCGACAAGAGACCCAGTACTTC.

This clonotype was observed a single time. The V and J genes are TRBV5-4 and TRBJ1-2; no clear D gene. The germline V gene has CDR1 SGHNT and CDR2 YYREEE (reference sequence). This CDR3 has 13 amino acids. The V gene lost 6 bases and the J gene lost 6 bases, with 15 bases spanning the gap. This chain's CDR3 is CASTPSPQNGYTF. CDR3 in DNA: TGTGCCAGCACCCCCAGCCCACAGAATGGCTACACCTTC.

The J gene is TRBJ2-7, the V gene TRBV29-1; maybe TRBD2 (6 bases). In germline, CDR1 is SQVTM, CDR2 ANQGSEA. V lost 5 bases and J lost 4, with 9 bases in between. The CDR3 length is 11 residues. CDR3 DNA: TGCAGCGTTTCGGAGGGGTACGAGCAGTACTTC. Residues: CSVSEGYEQYF.

The V gene is TRBV11-1, the J gene TRBJ1-1, with no clear D. The CDR3 is 12 amino acids. V lost 2 bases, J lost 4 bases, and 5 bases lay in between. CDR1 is SGHAT, CDR2 FQDESV, per germline (reference sequence). The CDR3 here is CASSLPGTEAFF. As DNA, the CDR3 is TGTGCCAGCAGCTTACCTGGCACTGAAGCTTTCTTT.

The genes are TRBV7-9 and TRBJ2-7; possibly TRBD1 for D (5 bases). The V end was cut by 3 bases, the J end by 5 bases, with 14 bases between. The germline gives CDR1 SEHNR, CDR2 FQNEAQ (reference sequence). The CDR3 loop spans 14 amino acids. CDR3 sequence (DNA): TGTGCCAGCAGCTTGGGGCCGGGCAGAAACGAGCAGTACTTC. Protein product: CASSLGPGRNEQYF.

This clonotype was seen many times. The CDR3 sequence is CASSDGRGHESEAFF. CDR3 coding DNA: TGTGCCAGCAGTGACGGGCGGGGGCACGAGAGTGAAGCTTTCTTT. The genes are TRBV7-6 and TRBJ1-1; D possibly corresponds to TRBD1 (6 bases). Trimming removed 6 bases from V and 7 bases from J, with 21 bases in between. This CDR3 region has 15 residues. CDR1 is SGHVS and CDR2 is FNYEAQ in the germline V gene.

This clonotype has at least ten counts. This chain connects TRBV5-1 to TRBJ1-3; no definite D call. The CDR3 runs to 18 residues. The ends were cut back, 0 bases at V and 4 bases at J, with 20 bases in the middle. Germline V gives CDR1 SGHRS, CDR2 YFSETQ. CDR3 residues: CASSLEGRRARAGNTIYF. CDR3 sequence (DNA): TGCGCCAGCAGCTTGGAGGGCAGGCGGGCTCGTGCGGGAAACACCATATATTTT.

About this clonotype: This sequence may be a read error, since a much larger clone differs from it by one base. This sequence joins TRBV7-9 and TRBJ1-4; D is unresolved. Germline CDR1 reads SEHNR; CDR2 reads FQNEAQ (reference sequence). This CDR3 has 14 residues. CDR3 loop: CASSLGGLGEKLVF. The CDR3 DNA is TGTGCCAGCAGCTTAGGAGGGCTTGGGGAAAAACTGGTTTTT.

This clonotype occurred many times. CDR3 loop: CSARTGLAGAKNTGELFF. Written as DNA, the CDR3 is TGCAGTGCTAGAACGGGACTAGCGGGGGCCAAGAACACCGGGGAGCTGTTTTTT. The chain recombines TRBV20-1 with TRBJ2-2; 14 bases fit TRBD2. The CDR3 totals 18 residues. Germline values: CDR1 DFQATT, CDR2 SNEGSKA (reference sequence). Trimming took 2 bases from V and 1 from J; bases not matched to a gene: 6.

This clonotype appeared a few times. The chain recombines TRBV30 with TRBJ1-5; the match to TRBD1 covers 9 bases. This CDR3 comprises 17 residues. V lost 0 bases and J lost 4; bases outside the gene matches: 10. Germline CDR1 and CDR2: GTSNPN and SVGIG (reference sequence). In DNA form, the CDR3 reads TGTGCCTGGAGTGTACGGGGACAGGGAACGGGGAATCAGCCCCAGCATTTT. Protein product: CAWSVRGQGTGNQPQHF. Full variable domain (rest looked up from reference TRBV30 and TRBJ1-5): SQTIHQWPATLVQPVGSPLSLECTVEGTSNPNLYWYRQAAGRGLQLLFYSVGIGQISSEVPQNLSASRPQDRQFILSSKKLLLSDSGFYLCAWSVRGQGTGNQPQHFGDGTRLSIL.

This clonotype was recorded once. A much larger clonotype is one base distant, so this may be a read error. This sequence joins TRBV7-8 and TRBJ2-7; TRBD2 matches 9 bases. Germline values: CDR1 SGHVS, CDR2 FQNEAQ. The CDR3 spans 15 residues. V dropped 1 base and J dropped 2; count of bases not matched to a gene: 3. DNA of the CDR3: TGTGCCAGCAGCTTAGTCCGCGGGAGGGCCTACGAGCAGTACTTC. Its translation is CASSLVRGRAYEQYF.

The CDR3: CASRDLDRAKAFF. The CDR3 DNA is TGTGCCAGTAGAGATCTGGACAGAGCTAAAGCTTTCTTT. The chain combines TRBV25-1 with TRBJ1-1; a weak D match, TRBD1 (6 bases). With 9 bases removed from V and 9 bases from J, the gap between germline ends came to 20 bases. Germline CDR1 and CDR2: MGHDK and SYGVNS. CDR3 size: 13 residues.

This clonotype was seen repeatedly, ten times or more. The V call is TRBV5-1, the J call TRBJ2-3, with D maybe TRBD2 (7 bases). This CDR3 is built from 16 residues. CDR1 is SGHRS, CDR2 YFSETQ, per germline. The ends were cut back, 2 bases at V and 0 bases at J, with 13 bases in the middle. DNA of the CDR3: TGCGCCAGCAGCTTAGGGGGACTAACTAGCACAGATACGCAGTATTTT. Translating gives CASSLGGLTSTDTQYF.

With respect to this clonotype: A read error may be the cause here, since a much bigger clone is one base away. CDR3 in amino acids: CATSPRQGNTEAFF. The CDR3 DNA is TGTGCCACCAGTCCACGGCAAGGGAACACTGAAGCTTTCTTT. The chain joins TRBV24-1 to TRBJ1-1, with D unresolved. The V and J ends lost 6 bases and 1 base respectively, with 11 bases between them. The CDR3 spans 14 residues. Germline assignment: CDR1 KGHDR and CDR2 SFDVKD.

There are many counts of this clonotype. V gene TRBV19 combines with J gene TRBJ1-6; D remains unclear. The germline V gene has CDR1 LNHDA and CDR2 SQIVND (reference sequence). The CDR3 spans 17 residues. V shed 1 base and J shed 9 bases, with 19 bases lying between them. The CDR3 here is CASSIGGVTTTGSPLHF. CDR3 nucleotides: TGTGCCAGTAGTATAGGGGGTGTAACTACCACGGGTTCACCCCTCCACTTT.

About this clonotype: This may stem from a read error, because a much larger clone lies one nucleotide away. The chain is built from TRBV20-1 and TRBJ2-2; 7 bases map to TRBD1. CDR3 length: 14 amino acids. J lost 6 bases, V lost 5 bases, and 9 bases had no gene match. CDR1 and CDR2 from the germline V gene are DFQATT and SNEGSKA (reference sequence). The CDR3 loop is CSAEGTVGAGELFF. The CDR3 DNA is TGCAGTGCTGAAGGGACAGTTGGGGCCGGGGAGCTGTTTTTT.